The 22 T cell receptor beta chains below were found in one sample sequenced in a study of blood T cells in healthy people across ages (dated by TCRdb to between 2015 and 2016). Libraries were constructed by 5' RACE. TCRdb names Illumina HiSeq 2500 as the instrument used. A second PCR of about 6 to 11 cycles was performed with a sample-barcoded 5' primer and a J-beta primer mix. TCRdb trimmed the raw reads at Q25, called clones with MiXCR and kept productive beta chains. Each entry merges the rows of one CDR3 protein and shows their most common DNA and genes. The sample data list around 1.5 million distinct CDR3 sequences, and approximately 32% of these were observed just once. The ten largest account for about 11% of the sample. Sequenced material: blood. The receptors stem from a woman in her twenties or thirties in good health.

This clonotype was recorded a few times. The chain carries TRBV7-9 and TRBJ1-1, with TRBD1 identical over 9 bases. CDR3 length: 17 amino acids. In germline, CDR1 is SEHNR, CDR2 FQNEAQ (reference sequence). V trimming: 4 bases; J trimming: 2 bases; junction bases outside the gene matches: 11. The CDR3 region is CASSSLRGTGFNTEAFF. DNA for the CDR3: TGTGCCAGCAGCTCCCTAAGGGGGACAGGGTTTAACACTGAAGCTTTCTTT. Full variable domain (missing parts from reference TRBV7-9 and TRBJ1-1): DTGVSQNPRHKITKRGQNVTFRCDPISEHNRLYWYRQTLGQGPEFLTYFQNEAQLEKSRLLSDRFSAERPKGSFSTLEIQRTEQGDSAMYLCASSSLRGTGFNTEAFFGQGTRLTVV.

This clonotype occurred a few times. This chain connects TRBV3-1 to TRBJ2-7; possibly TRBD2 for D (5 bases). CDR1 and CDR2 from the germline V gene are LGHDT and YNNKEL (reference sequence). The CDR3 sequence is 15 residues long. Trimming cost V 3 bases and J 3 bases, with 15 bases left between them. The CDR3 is CASSQNFGLFYEQYF. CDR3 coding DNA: TGTGCCAGCAGCCAGAACTTCGGACTCTTCTACGAGCAGTACTTC.

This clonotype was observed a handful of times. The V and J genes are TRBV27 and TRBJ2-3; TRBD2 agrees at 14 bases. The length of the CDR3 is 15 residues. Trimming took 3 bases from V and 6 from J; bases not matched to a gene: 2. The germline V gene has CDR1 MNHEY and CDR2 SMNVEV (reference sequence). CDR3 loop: CASSFGTSGGDTQYF. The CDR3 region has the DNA TGTGCCAGCAGTTTCGGGACTAGCGGGGGCGATACGCAGTATTTT.

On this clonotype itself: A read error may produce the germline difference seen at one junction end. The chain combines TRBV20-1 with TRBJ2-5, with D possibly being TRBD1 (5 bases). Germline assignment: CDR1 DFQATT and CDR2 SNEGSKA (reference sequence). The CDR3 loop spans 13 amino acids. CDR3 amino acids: CSASFQGQEAQYF. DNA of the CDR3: TGCAGTGCTAGTTTCCAGGGCCAAGAGGCCCAGTACTTC.

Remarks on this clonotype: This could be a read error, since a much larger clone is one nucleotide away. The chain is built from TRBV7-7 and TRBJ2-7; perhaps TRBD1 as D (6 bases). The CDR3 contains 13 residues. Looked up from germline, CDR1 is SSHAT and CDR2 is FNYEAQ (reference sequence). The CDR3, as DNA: TGTGCCGGCAGCTTAGTTCCAGGGGACGAGCAGTACTTC. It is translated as CAGSLVPGDEQYF.

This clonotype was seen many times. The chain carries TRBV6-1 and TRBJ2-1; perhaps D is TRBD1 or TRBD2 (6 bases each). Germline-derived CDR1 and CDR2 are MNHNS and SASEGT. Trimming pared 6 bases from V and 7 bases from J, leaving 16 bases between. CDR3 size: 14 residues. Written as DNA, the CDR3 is TGTGCCAGCAGCGTAAGGGGGGCGGGGAATGAGCAGTTCTTC. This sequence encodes CASSVRGAGNEQFF.

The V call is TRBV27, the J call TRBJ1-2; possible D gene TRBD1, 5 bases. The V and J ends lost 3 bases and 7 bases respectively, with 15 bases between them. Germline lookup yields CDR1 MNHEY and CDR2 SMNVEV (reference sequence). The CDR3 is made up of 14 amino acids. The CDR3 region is CASSFKGQGSGYTF. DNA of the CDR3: TGTGCCAGCAGTTTTAAAGGGCAGGGAAGTGGCTACACCTTC.

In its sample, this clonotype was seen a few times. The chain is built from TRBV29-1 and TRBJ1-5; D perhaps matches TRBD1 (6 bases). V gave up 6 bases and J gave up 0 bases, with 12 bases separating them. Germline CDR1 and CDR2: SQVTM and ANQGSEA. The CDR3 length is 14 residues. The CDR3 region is CSVVDSYSNQPQHF. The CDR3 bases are TGCAGCGTGGTGGACAGCTATAGCAATCAGCCCCAGCATTTT. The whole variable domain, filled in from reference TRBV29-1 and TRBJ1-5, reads SAVISQKPSRDICQRGTSLTIQCQVDSQVTMMFWYRQQPGQSLTLIATANQGSEATYESGFVIDKFPISRPNLTFSTLTVSNMSPEDSSIYLCSVVDSYSNQPQHFGDGTRLSIL.

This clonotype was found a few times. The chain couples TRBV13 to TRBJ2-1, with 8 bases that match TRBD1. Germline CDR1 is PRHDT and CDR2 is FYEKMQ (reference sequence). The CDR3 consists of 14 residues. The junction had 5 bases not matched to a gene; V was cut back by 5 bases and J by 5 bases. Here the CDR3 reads CASSTGQVNNEQFF. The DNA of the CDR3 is TGTGCCAGCAGCACGGGACAGGTTAACAATGAGCAGTTCTTC.

The CDR3 reads CASSQDSAGVPYNEQFF. Here the CDR3 DNA reads TGTGCCAGCAGCCAAGATTCGGCAGGGGTACCCTACAATGAGCAGTTCTTC. The V call is TRBV3-1, the J call TRBJ2-1; tentative D call: TRBD1 (6 bases). V was trimmed by 0 bases and J by 2 bases, leaving 14 bases between them. There are 17 residues in the CDR3. The germline gives CDR1 LGHDT, CDR2 YNNKEL (reference sequence).

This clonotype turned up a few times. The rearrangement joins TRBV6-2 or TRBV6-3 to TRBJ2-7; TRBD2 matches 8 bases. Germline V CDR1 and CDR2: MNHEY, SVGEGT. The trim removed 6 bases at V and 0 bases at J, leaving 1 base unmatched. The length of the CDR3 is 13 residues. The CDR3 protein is CASRLAASYEQYF. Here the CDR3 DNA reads TGTGCCAGCAGACTAGCGGCCTCCTACGAGCAGTACTTC.

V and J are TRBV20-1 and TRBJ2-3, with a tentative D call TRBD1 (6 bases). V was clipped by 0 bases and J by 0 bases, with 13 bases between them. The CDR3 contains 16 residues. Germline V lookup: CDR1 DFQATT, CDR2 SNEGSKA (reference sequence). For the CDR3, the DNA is TGCAGTGCTAGAGATGCCAGGGGCACTAGCACAGATACGCAGTATTTT. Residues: CSARDARGTSTDTQYF.

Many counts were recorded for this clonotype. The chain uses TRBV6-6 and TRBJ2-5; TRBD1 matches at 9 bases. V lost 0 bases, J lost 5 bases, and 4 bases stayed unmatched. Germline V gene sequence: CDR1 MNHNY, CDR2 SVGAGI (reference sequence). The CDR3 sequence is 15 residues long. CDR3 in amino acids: CASSYSTGGPETQYF. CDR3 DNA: TGTGCCAGCAGTTACTCGACAGGGGGACCGGAGACCCAGTACTTC.

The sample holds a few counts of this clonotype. This chain's CDR3 is CASIYGLAGGYEQYF. The CDR3 bases are TGTGCCAGCATCTACGGACTAGCGGGAGGCTACGAGCAGTACTTC. J is TRBJ2-7 and V is TRBV6-1, with 14 bases matching TRBD2. V was clipped by 7 bases and J by 3 bases; unmatched bases: 5. This CDR3 region has 15 residues. CDR1 and CDR2 from the germline V gene are MNHNS and SASEGT.

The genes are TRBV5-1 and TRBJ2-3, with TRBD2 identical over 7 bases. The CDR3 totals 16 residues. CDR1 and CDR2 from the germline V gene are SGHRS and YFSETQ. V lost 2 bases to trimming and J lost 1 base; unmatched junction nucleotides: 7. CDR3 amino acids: CASSFMAGDGTDTQYF. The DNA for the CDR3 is TGCGCCAGCAGCTTTATGGCGGGGGACGGCACAGATACGCAGTATTTT.

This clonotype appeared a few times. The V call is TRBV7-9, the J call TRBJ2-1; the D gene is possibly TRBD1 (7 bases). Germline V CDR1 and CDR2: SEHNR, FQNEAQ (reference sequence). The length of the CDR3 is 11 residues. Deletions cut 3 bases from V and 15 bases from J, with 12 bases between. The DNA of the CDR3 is TGTGCCAGCAGCTTCTCAGGGGGGCCGTTCTTC. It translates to CASSFSGGPFF.

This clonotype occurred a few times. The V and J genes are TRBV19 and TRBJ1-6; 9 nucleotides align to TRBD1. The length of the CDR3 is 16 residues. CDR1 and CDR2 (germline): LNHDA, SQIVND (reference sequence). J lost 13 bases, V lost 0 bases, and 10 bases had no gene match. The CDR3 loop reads CASSIDSGTGLAPLHF. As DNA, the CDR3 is TGTGCCAGTAGTATAGACTCCGGGACAGGGCTGGCGCCCCTCCACTTT.

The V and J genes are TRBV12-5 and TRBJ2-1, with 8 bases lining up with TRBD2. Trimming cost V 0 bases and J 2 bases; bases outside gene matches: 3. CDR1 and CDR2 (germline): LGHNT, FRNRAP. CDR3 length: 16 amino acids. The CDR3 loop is CASGLVRAGAYNEQFF. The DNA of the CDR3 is TGTGCTAGTGGTTTGGTGCGAGCGGGGGCCTACAATGAGCAGTTCTTC. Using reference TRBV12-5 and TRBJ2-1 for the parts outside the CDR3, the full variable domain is DARVTQTPRHKVTEMGQEVTMRCQPILGHNTVFWYRQTMMQGLELLAYFRNRAPLDDSGMPKDRFSAEMPDATLATLKIQPSEPRDSAVYFCASGLVRAGAYNEQFFGPGTRLTVL.

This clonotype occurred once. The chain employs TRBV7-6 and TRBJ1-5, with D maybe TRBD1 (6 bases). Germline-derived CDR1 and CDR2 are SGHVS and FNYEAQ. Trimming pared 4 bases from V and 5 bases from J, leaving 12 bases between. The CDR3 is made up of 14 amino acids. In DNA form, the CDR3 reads TGTGCCAGCAGCTCAGGGGCGGTCGATCAGCCCCAGCATTTT. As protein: CASSSGAVDQPQHF.

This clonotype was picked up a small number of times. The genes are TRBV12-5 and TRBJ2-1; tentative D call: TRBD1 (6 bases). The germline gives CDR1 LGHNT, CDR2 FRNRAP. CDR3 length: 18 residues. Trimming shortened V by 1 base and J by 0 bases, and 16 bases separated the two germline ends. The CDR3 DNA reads TGTGCTAGTGGTTTGGGAATTTTAGGGGGTTCCTCCTACAATGAGCAGTTCTTC. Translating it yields CASGLGILGGSSYNEQFF. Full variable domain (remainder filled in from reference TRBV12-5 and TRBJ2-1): DARVTQTPRHKVTEMGQEVTMRCQPILGHNTVFWYRQTMMQGLELLAYFRNRAPLDDSGMPKDRFSAEMPDATLATLKIQPSEPRDSAVYFCASGLGILGGSSYNEQFFGPGTRLTVL.

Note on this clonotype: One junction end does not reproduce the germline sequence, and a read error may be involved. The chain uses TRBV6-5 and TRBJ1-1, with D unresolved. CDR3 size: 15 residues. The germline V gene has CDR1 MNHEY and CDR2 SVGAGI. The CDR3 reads CASSAALSVNTEAFF. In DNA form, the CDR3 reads TGTGCCAGCAGCGCAGCCCTATCGGTGAACACTGAGGCTTTCTTT.

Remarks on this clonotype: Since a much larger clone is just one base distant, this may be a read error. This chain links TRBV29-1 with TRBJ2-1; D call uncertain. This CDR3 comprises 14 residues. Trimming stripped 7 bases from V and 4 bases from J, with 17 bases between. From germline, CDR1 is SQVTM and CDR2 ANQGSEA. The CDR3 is CSAAGRDTYNEQFF. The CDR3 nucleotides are TGCAGCGCTGCCGGACGCGACACATACAATGAGCAGTTCTTC.